These 27 T cell receptor beta chains share one sample of origin, sequenced in a study of CD8 T cells in ankylosing spondylitis. In TCRdb, the 5' RACE reads were re-called with MiXCR into one record per CDR3 protein. Among roughly 150,000 distinct CDR3 sequences listed, approximately 32% were seen once. The source material was synovial fluid, either unsorted or a sorted T cell fraction (not recorded which). These receptors originate from a male donor with ankylosing spondylitis.

This chain links TRBV5-1 with TRBJ2-1; TRBD1 agrees at 9 bases. The germline gives CDR1 SGHRS, CDR2 YFSETQ. The CDR3 sequence is 16 residues long. Germline trimming cut 7 bases from V and 6 bases from J; bases unmatched to any gene: 14. The CDR3 DNA sequence: TGCGCCAGCCGCCCTTGGACAGGGGTTCCGAGCAATGAGCAGTTCTTC. Protein sequence: CASRPWTGVPSNEQFF.

This clonotype has only a few counts. The chain couples TRBV7-3 to TRBJ2-3; TRBD2 matches 15 bases. V lost 5 bases, J lost 0 bases, and 12 bases stayed unmatched. Germline V gene sequence: CDR1 SGHTA, CDR2 FQGTGA. The CDR3 sequence is 20 residues long. Here the CDR3 reads CASSLVPGLAGGPSTDTQYF. The CDR3 bases are TGTGCCAGCAGCCTCGTCCCGGGACTAGCGGGAGGCCCTAGCACAGATACGCAGTATTTT. Looking up the rest from reference TRBV7-3 and TRBJ2-3 gives the full variable domain: GAGVSQTPSNKVTEKGKYVELRCDPISGHTALYWYRQSLGQGPEFLIYFQGTGAADDSGLPNDRFFAVRPEGSVSTLKIQRTERGDSAVYLCASSLVPGLAGGPSTDTQYFGPGTRLTVL.

This clonotype was seen a few times. The chain joins TRBV19 to TRBJ1-1; 9 bases match TRBD1. The V gene end was trimmed by 6 bases and the J gene end by 5 bases; junction bases not matched to a gene: 4. The germline CDR1 and CDR2 sequences are LNHDA and SQIVND (reference sequence). The CDR3 is 13 residues long. CDR3 sequence reads: CASRGTGRTEAFF. CDR3 DNA sequence: TGTGCCAGTAGGGGGACAGGGCGGACTGAAGCTTTCTTT.

This clonotype appeared a few times. The rearrangement joins TRBV12-3 or TRBV12-4 to TRBJ2-1; weak D call: TRBD1 (5 bases). V dropped 1 base and J dropped 8 bases, with 12 bases sitting between them. The CDR3 contains 14 residues. The DNA of the CDR3 is TGTGCCAGCAGTTTAGGGTGGGGCGTCGATGAGCAGTTCTTC. It encodes CASSLGWGVDEQFF.

The chain links TRBV7-6 to TRBJ2-3; 9 positions agree with TRBD2. The CDR3 runs 16 residues. V shed 1 base and J 6 bases; nucleotides not matched to a gene: 8. The germline V gene has CDR1 SGHVS and CDR2 FNYEAQ. CDR3 residues: CASSLGAGGPWDTQYF. In nucleotides, the CDR3 is TGTGCCAGCAGCTTAGGGGCGGGAGGGCCTTGGGATACGCAGTATTTT.

The table lists this clonotype with many counts. The chain carries TRBV4-1 and TRBJ2-4; D may be TRBD1 (7 bases). The CDR3 has 15 residues. Germline V gene sequence: CDR1 MGHRA, CDR2 YSYEKL. V dropped 2 bases and J dropped 8 bases, with 16 bases sitting between them. CDR3 in DNA: TGCGCCAGCAGCCAACTAGACAGGGACTTGGACATTCAGTACTTC. The encoded protein is CASSQLDRDLDIQYF.

This clonotype was detected a few times. The rearrangement links TRBV3-1 to TRBJ2-7, with D unclear. CDR1 and CDR2 from the germline V gene are LGHDT and YNNKEL (reference sequence). The CDR3 loop spans 12 amino acids. Trimming removed 1 base from V and 0 bases from J, with 1 base in between. The CDR3 spells CASSQASYEQYF. CDR3 nucleotide sequence: TGTGCCAGCAGCCAAGCCTCCTACGAGCAGTACTTC.

This chain joins TRBV20-1 and TRBJ2-1; D assignment may be TRBD1 or TRBD2 (5 bases each). This CDR3 region has 15 residues. V was shortened by 6 bases and J by 2 bases, with 17 bases between the two germline ends. Germline V gene lookup returns CDR1 DFQATT and CDR2 SNEGSKA (reference sequence). The CDR3: CSAPPPGRTYNEQFF. CDR3 coding DNA: TGCAGTGCCCCCCCGCCGGGGCGCACCTACAATGAGCAGTTCTTC.

In its sample, this clonotype was seen once. The chain is built from TRBV3-1 and TRBJ1-3; D is uncertain. The CDR3 runs to 15 residues. The germline V gene has CDR1 LGHDT and CDR2 YNNKEL (reference sequence). V was trimmed by 4 bases and J by 3 bases, leaving 13 bases between them. CDR3 DNA: TGTGCCAGCAGCCCCACGCGGACCGGTGGAAACACCATATATTTT. Its translation is CASSPTRTGGNTIYF.

This rearrangement joins TRBV6-5 to TRBJ1-4; D ambiguous. The germline CDR1 and CDR2 sequences are MNHEY and SVGAGI. The length of the CDR3 is 12 residues. DNA for the CDR3: TGTGCAGCTACAGATCCCGTCGGAAAACTGTTTTTT. Its translation is CAATDPVGKLFF.

The chain couples TRBV18 to TRBJ1-4, with TRBD1 as a possible D gene (5 bases). Trimming stripped 4 bases from V and 8 bases from J, with 11 bases between. CDR1 KGHSH and CDR2 LQKENI come from the germline V gene. The CDR3 consists of 13 residues. The CDR3 loop is CASSRGRGEKLFF. CDR3 in DNA: TGTGCCAGCTCACGGGGACGAGGCGAAAAACTGTTTTTT.

This clonotype was recorded a few times. This chain links TRBV12-3 or TRBV12-4 with TRBJ1-1; possible D gene TRBD1, 6 bases. The V end was cut by 6 bases, the J end by 4 bases, with 15 bases between. The CDR3 extends over 14 amino acids. CDR3 protein: CASSSNTGITEAFF. In nucleotides, the CDR3 is TGTGCCAGCAGCTCAAACACAGGGATCACTGAAGCTTTCTTT.

This chain uses TRBV7-3 with TRBJ1-2, with D hard to call. Looked up from germline, CDR1 is SGHTA and CDR2 is FQGTGA. This CDR3 is 15 amino acids long. Trimming stripped 2 bases from V and 0 bases from J, with 10 bases between. The CDR3 sequence is CASSLFPGSNYGYTF. CDR3 in DNA: TGTGCCAGCAGCTTATTTCCCGGGTCTAACTATGGCTACACCTTC.

The genes are TRBV12-3 or TRBV12-4 and TRBJ1-5, with unresolved D. The CDR3 is 12 residues long. Between the trimmed V and J ends, which lost 6 bases and 8 bases, there was a span of 11 bases. CDR3 protein: CASSPYDEPQHF. The CDR3 DNA is TGTGCCAGCAGCCCTTACGACGAGCCCCAGCATTTT.

J is TRBJ1-1 and V is TRBV3-1; D might be TRBD1 (6 bases). The length of the CDR3 is 14 residues. Germline V CDR1 and CDR2: LGHDT, YNNKEL (reference sequence). V was clipped by 0 bases and J by 8 bases, with 13 bases between them. In DNA form, the CDR3 reads TGTGCCAGCAGCCAAGACGGACAGCATAAAGAAGCTTTCTTT. This codes for CASSQDGQHKEAFF.

The rearrangement links TRBV20-1 to TRBJ2-2; D is undetermined. Germline CDR1 and CDR2: DFQATT and SNEGSKA (reference sequence). The CDR3 runs 14 residues. V was trimmed by 4 bases and J by 1 base, leaving 10 bases between them. The chain's CDR3 is CSATPAQNTGELFF. CDR3 nucleotides: TGCAGTGCTACACCTGCTCAGAACACCGGGGAGCTGTTTTTT.

The sample holds a few counts of this clonotype. V usage is TRBV18 and J usage is TRBJ1-1; D is unclear. The CDR3 is 14 residues long. Trimming shortened V by 3 bases and J by 1 base, and 9 bases separated the two germline ends. From germline, CDR1 is KGHSH and CDR2 LQKENI. The CDR3 loop reads CASSPPNRNTEAFF. DNA for the CDR3: TGTGCCAGCTCACCGCCCAACAGGAACACTGAAGCTTTCTTT. Based on the CDR3 plus reference TRBV18 and TRBJ1-1, the full variable domain is NAGVMQNPRHLVRRRGQEARLRCSPMKGHSHVYWYRQLPEEGLKFMVYLQKENIIDESGMPKERFSAEFPKEGPSILRIQQVVRGDSAAYFCASSPPNRNTEAFFGQGTRLTVV.

This clonotype was detected once. The J gene is TRBJ1-1, the V gene TRBV3-1; TRBD1 is a possible D gene (6 bases). Germline CDR1 and CDR2: LGHDT and YNNKEL (reference sequence). Trimming shortened V by 0 bases and J by 1 base, and 9 bases separated the two germline ends. The CDR3 has 15 amino acids. DNA for the CDR3: TGTGCCAGCAGCCAAGAGGGGGCGGGGAACACTGAAGCTTTCTTT. Protein product: CASSQEGAGNTEAFF.

There are a few counts of this clonotype. This sequence joins TRBV20-1 and TRBJ2-7; a possible D gene is TRBD2 (6 bases). Germline assignment: CDR1 DFQATT and CDR2 SNEGSKA (reference sequence). V was pared by 5 bases and J by 3 bases, with 20 bases between. The CDR3 sequence is 15 residues long. The CDR3 region has the DNA TGCAGTGCTTCAAACCGCGGGGTCCATCTCTACGAGCAGTACTTC. This codes for CSASNRGVHLYEQYF.

V gene TRBV7-2 combines with J gene TRBJ1-4, with D perhaps matching TRBD1 (6 bases). V was cut by 1 base and J by 6 bases, with 12 bases left in between. The CDR3 consists of 15 residues. Per germline, CDR1 SGHTA and CDR2 FQGNSA. The CDR3 nucleotides read TGTGCCAGCAGCTTAGGGGGGCCGTTCGATGAAAAACTGTTTTTT. It specifies CASSLGGPFDEKLFF.

A few counts support this clonotype. The V and J genes are TRBV20-1 and TRBJ2-7; D is uncertain. The germline CDR1 and CDR2 sequences are DFQATT and SNEGSKA (reference sequence). The CDR3 consists of 12 residues. V was clipped by 3 bases and J by 5 bases, with 11 bases between them. CDR3 sequence (DNA): TGCAGTGCTAGCGTTAGAGATAACGAGCAGTACTTC. It specifies CSASVRDNEQYF.

This CDR3 reads CATSRSRGEVGYTF. The CDR3 DNA follows: TGTGCCACCAGCAGAAGCAGGGGTGAGGTTGGCTACACCTTC. The chain employs TRBV15 and TRBJ1-2, with D possibly being TRBD1 (6 bases). This CDR3 comprises 14 residues. V lost 2 bases, J lost 7 bases, and 14 bases lay in between. Germline V gene sequence: CDR1 LNHNV, CDR2 YYDKDF (reference sequence).

This chain connects TRBV6-1 to TRBJ2-7, with D perhaps being TRBD1 or TRBD2 (5 bases each). CDR3 size: 19 residues. V lost 2 bases and J lost 2, with 25 bases in between. Germline V gene lookup returns CDR1 MNHNS and CDR2 SASEGT. This chain's CDR3 is CASSERAPEGRSRAYEQYF. CDR3 coding DNA: TGTGCCAGCAGTGAACGAGCTCCCGAGGGTAGGTCCAGGGCCTACGAGCAGTACTTC.

This clonotype has more than one count but fewer than ten. This chain links TRBV20-1 with TRBJ1-5; 9 nucleotides align to TRBD1. Germline V gene sequence: CDR1 DFQATT, CDR2 SNEGSKA (reference sequence). Germline trimming cut 0 bases from V and 3 bases from J; bases unmatched to any gene: 6. The CDR3 has 16 residues. The CDR3 region has the DNA TGCAGTGCTAGAGACTGGGACAGGGAATACAATCAGCCCCAGCATTTT. Residues: CSARDWDREYNQPQHF.

This rearrangement joins TRBV11-2 to TRBJ1-6; a weak D match, TRBD1 (5 bases). From germline, CDR1 is SGHAT and CDR2 FQNNGV. The CDR3 spans 13 residues. The V and J ends lost 5 bases and 10 bases respectively, with 12 bases between them. The CDR3 loop is CASSPERDSPLHF. In DNA form, the CDR3 reads TGTGCCAGCAGCCCCGAACGGGACTCACCCCTCCACTTT.

This clonotype was detected a few times. The CDR3, as DNA: TGCAGTGCTAGGAGCAGGGGCGCGGAGCCCCAGCATTTT. Encoded protein: CSARSRGAEPQHF. The gene calls are TRBV20-1 and TRBJ1-5; the D gene is possibly TRBD1 (6 bases). Trimming stripped 3 bases from V and 8 bases from J, with 14 bases between. In germline, CDR1 is DFQATT, CDR2 SNEGSKA (reference sequence). This CDR3 contains 13 residues.

The gene calls are TRBV20-1 and TRBJ2-2; either TRBD1 or TRBD2 may supply D (5 bases each). The CDR3 is 16 amino acids. Deletions cut 1 base from V and 7 bases from J, with 19 bases between. Germline V gene lookup returns CDR1 DFQATT and CDR2 SNEGSKA (reference sequence). Here the CDR3 DNA reads TGCAGTGCTAGAGCTCTGGGGGTTGGTCAGGGCGGGGAGCTGTTTTTT. It is translated as CSARALGVGQGGELFF.